One and the same sample provided the 3 T cell receptor beta chains below, sequenced in a study of siplizumab effects on memory and regulatory T cells. Libraries were prepared by immunoSEQ multiplex PCR; TCRdb keeps only in-frame clonotypes and omits some of them. Among roughly 100,000 clones listed, approximately 97% were seen once. Sequencing input: naive CD4+ T cells sorted from blood. Source of these receptors: a human donor in good health.

Comment on this clone: The junction and the germline gene differ at one end; a read error may be behind it. V usage is TRBV6-5 and J usage is TRBJ2-5, with 9 bases aligning to TRBD1. This CDR3 has 15 amino acids. Germline CDR1 reads MNHEY; CDR2 reads SVGAGI. CDR3 residues: CASSPPGTGQGTQYF. The CDR3 coding sequence is TGTGCCAGCAGTCCGCCCGGGACAGGGCAAGGGACCCAGTACTTC.

The V call is TRBV5-1, the J call TRBJ1-6, with no clear D. Germline CDR1 is SGHRS and CDR2 is YFSETQ. V lost 4 bases and J lost 10, with 18 bases in between. CDR3 length equals 15 residues. CDR3 protein: CASSLGGLGRSPLHF. DNA for the CDR3: TGCGCCAGCAGCCTGGGAGGGTTGGGGAGGTCACCCCTCCACTTT.

This clone has a single count. CDR3 nucleotide sequence: TGTGCCAGCAGCGCCCTACGTAGGGGCGGGGACTACGAGCAGTACTTC. Amino acid sequence: CASSALRRGGDYEQYF. J is TRBJ2-5 and V is TRBV9, with D possibly being TRBD2 (6 bases). The J call is in doubt because the DNA end fits TRBJ2-7 better. The CDR3 extends over 16 amino acids. Germline V gene lookup returns CDR1 SGDLS and CDR2 YYNGEE.